This T cell receptor beta chain was sequenced in a study of blood T cell repertoires in COVID-19. Study context: PBMCs, B-cell-depleted T cells, or T cells provided the cDNA or gDNA that made up the material.

TCRdb keeps only in-frame clones here, not all; method: immunoSEQ multiplex PCR. Here the sample spans 100,000 to 150,000 clones, approximately 88% being singletons. Unmatched junction bases numbered 6, after V lost 6 bases and J lost 0 bases. CDR1 LNHDA and CDR2 SQIVND come from the germline V gene (reference sequence). The CDR3 spans 16 residues. The rearrangement links TRBV19 to TRBJ2-1; 9 bases align to TRBD2. Sequencing was performed on peripheral blood. The TCR originated in a woman older than 75 with acute or convalescent COVID-19. The CDR3 bases are TGTGCCAGTAGGAGTCGGCGGGGGGGCTCCTACAATGAGCAGTTCTTC. Translation gives CASRSRRGGSYNEQFF.